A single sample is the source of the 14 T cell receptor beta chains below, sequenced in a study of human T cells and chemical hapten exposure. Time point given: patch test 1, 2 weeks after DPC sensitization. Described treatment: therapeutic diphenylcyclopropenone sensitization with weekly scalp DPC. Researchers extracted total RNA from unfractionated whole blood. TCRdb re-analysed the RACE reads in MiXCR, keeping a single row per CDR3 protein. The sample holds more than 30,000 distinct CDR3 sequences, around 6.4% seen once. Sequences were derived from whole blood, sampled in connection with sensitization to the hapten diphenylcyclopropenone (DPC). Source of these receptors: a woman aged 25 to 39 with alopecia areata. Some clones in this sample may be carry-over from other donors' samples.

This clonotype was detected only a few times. This chain's CDR3 is CASSYSKRGEAQEETQYF. The DNA for the CDR3 is TGTGCCAGCAGTTACTCGAAACGGGGGGAGGCCCAGGAAGAGACCCAGTACTTC. The chain carries TRBV6-5 and TRBJ2-5, with 7 bases that match TRBD2. The V and J ends lost 0 bases and 3 bases, in that order; junction bases with no gene match: 13. CDR1 is MNHEY, CDR2 SVGAGI, per germline. The CDR3 is made up of 18 amino acids.

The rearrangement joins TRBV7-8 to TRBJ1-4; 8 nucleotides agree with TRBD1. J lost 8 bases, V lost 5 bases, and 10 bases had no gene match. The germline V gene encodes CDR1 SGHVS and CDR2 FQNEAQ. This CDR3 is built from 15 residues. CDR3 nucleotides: TGTGCCAGCAGCCCGGACAGGGCAGGTCGAGAAAAACTGTTTTTT. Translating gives CASSPDRAGREKLFF. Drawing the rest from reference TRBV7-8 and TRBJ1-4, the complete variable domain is GAGVSQSPRYKVAKRGQDVALRCDPISGHVSLFWYQQALGQGPEFLTYFQNEAQLDKSGLPSDRFFAERPEGSVSTLKIQRTQQEDSAVYLCASSPDRAGREKLFFGSGTQLSVL.

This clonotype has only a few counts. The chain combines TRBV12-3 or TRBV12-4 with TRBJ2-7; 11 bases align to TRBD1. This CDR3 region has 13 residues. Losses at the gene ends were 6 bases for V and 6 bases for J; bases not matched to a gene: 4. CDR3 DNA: TGTGCCAGCAGATCCGGGACAGGGGGCGAGCAGTACTTC. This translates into CASRSGTGGEQYF.

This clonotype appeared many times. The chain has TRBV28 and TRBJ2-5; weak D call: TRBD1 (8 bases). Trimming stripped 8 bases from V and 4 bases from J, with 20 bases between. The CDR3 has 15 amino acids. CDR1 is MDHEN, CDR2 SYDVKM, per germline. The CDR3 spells CASSLATGEGETQYF. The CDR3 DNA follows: TGTGCCAGCTCCCTAGCGACAGGGGAGGGAGAGACCCAGTACTTC.

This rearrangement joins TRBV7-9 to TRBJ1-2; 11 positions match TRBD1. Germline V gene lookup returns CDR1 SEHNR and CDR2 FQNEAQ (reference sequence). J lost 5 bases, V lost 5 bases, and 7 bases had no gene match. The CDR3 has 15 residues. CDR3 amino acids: CASSPGQGASYGYTF. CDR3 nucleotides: TGTGCCAGCAGCCCCGGACAGGGGGCGTCGTATGGCTACACCTTC.

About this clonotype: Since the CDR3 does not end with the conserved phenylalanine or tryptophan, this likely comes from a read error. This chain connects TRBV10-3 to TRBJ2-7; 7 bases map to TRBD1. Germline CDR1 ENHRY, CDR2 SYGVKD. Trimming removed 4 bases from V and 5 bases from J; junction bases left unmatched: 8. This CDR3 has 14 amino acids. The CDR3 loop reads CAISVPGQRDEQYY. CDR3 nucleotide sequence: TGTGCCATCAGTGTGCCGGGACAGAGAGACGAGCAGTACTAC.

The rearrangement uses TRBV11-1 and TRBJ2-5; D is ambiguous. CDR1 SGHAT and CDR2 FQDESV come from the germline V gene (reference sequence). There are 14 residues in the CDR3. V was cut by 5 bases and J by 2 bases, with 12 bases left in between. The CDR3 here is CASSALDQQETQYF. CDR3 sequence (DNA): TGTGCCAGCAGCGCTCTCGACCAACAAGAGACCCAGTACTTC.

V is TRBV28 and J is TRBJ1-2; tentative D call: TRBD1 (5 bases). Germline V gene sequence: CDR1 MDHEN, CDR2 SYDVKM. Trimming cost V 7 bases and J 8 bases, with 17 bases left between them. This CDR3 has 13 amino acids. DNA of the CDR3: TGTGCCAGCATTTCGAGGGGAGGAATAGGCTACACCTTC. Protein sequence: CASISRGGIGYTF.

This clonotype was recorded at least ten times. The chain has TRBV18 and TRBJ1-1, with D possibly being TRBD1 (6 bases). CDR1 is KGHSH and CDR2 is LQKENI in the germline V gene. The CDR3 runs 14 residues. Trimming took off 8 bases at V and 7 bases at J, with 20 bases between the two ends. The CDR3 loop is CASREKRTANEAFF. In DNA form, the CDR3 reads TGTGCCAGCCGAGAGAAACGGACAGCAAATGAAGCTTTCTTT.

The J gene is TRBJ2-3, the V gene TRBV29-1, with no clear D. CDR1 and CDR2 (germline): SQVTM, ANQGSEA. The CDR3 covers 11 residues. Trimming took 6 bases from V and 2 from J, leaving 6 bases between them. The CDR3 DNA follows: TGCAGCGTCCGCCTCACAGATACGCAGTATTTT. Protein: CSVRLTDTQYF.

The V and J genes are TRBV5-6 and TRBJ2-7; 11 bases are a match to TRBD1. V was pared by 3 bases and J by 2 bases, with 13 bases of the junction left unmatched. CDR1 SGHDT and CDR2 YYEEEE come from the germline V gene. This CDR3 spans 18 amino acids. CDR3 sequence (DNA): TGTGCCAGCAGCTCCGGGACAGGGGGTCCCCAACTTACCTACGAGCAGTACTTC. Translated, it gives CASSSGTGGPQLTYEQYF.

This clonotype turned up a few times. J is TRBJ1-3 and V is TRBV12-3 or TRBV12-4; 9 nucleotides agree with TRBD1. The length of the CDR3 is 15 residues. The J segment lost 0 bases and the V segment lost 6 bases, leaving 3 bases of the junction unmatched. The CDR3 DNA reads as TGTGCCAGCAGACAGGGGGCTAACTCTGGAAACACCATATATTTT. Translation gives CASRQGANSGNTIYF.

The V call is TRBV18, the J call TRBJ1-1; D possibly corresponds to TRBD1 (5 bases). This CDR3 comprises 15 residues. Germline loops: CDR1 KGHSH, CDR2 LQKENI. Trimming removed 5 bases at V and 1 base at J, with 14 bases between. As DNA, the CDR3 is TGTGCCAGCTCAACATATGGCAGGGAGAACACTGAAGCTTTCTTT. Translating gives CASSTYGRENTEAFF.

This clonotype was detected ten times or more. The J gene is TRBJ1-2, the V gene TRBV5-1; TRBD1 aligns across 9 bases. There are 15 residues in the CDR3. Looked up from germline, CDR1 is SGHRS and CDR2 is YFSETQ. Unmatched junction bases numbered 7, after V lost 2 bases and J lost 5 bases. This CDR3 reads CASSLTGGVGYGYTF. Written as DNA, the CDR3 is TGCGCCAGCAGCTTAACAGGGGGCGTCGGGTATGGCTACACCTTC.